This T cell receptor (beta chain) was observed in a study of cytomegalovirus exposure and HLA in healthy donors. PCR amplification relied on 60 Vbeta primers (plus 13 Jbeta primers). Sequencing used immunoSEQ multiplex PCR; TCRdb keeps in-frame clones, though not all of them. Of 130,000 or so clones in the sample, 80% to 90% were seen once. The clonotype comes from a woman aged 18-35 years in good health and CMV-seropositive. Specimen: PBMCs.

CDR3 sequence reads: CASSPDRGCGYTF. Here the CDR3 DNA reads TGTGCCAGCAGCCCGGACAGGGGGTGTGGCTACACCTTC. The chain uses TRBV11-2 and TRBJ1-2, with 10 bases lining up with TRBD1. V dropped 5 bases and J dropped 7; count of bases not matched to a gene: 4. The CDR3 runs 13 residues. CDR1 and CDR2 (germline): SGHAT, FQNNGV.